This TCR beta chain emerged from a study of cytomegalovirus exposure and HLA in healthy donors (dated by TCRdb to 2017 to 2019). Background on the whole study: An earlier analysis of about 530 of the donors reported about 300 Gb of sequence data and 100 million to 120 million unique TCR beta sequences obtained from 180 million or so T cells. The study aimed to test whether cataloging public T cell receptors could reveal signatures of past pathogen exposure. Among almost 400 genotyped donors of the cohort, an average of 235,054 unique TCR beta nucleotide sequences were sequenced per donor, about a sixth of them non-productive. The study used immunosequencing to profile the T cell repertoires of approximately 650 subjects and linked those repertoires to cytomegalovirus serostatus. High-throughput TCR immunosequencing, statistical association of individual TCRs with disease status, and machine learning were combined to predict cytomegalovirus infection status. A later genetic analysis took genome-wide SNP genotypes for 398 of the 666 donors and used that subset as a discovery cohort. Rather than using new phenotypic data, the later analysis identified candidate immune exposures from TCR beta sequences and from how often those sequences occurred across donors. All discovery cohort repertoires had been generated on a single sequencing platform. A handful of DR-DQ haplotypes were handled as single units for association and clustering because linkage in the cohort was strong. In a later analysis, previously published TCR beta repertoires from several hundred donors were re-analyzed and high-resolution HLA genotyping was added so that TCR occurrence patterns could be studied. An early release that covered some 640 HLA-typed donors contained around 330 gigabases of sequencing data and 80 million or so unique TCR sequences. The number of donors typed differed by locus, with roughly 629-640 for A, B, C, DRB1 and DQB1, 522 for DQA1, 600 to 610 for DPA1, and around 460 for DPB1. Class I and class II HLA loci were covered by the typing at four-digit resolution. The genetic ancestry cluster associated with self-reported Caucasian donors included 81% of the roughly 410 genotyped donors. In addition to the first cohort of 666 subjects, a separate validation cohort of around 110 different subjects was used. Donor age, sex, ethnicity and CMV serostatus were compiled alongside the repertoire data. An earlier analysis of approximately 630 of the donors applied high-throughput TCR beta sequencing to assess whether each TCR beta V gene segment acted as functional or pseudogenic. The study at large found these results: This cohort had only TCR beta chains sequenced, and the lack of alpha or paired-chain data limited which features could be detected. A later genetic analysis reported fewer N-insertions in productive TCRs among donors in an Asian-associated ancestry cluster than the approximately 670-donor mean. In a later analysis, HLA-associated TCR beta chains were found to be more clonally expanded and to have lower generation probabilities than equally common non-associated chains. Correlated functional status among segregating V segments might reflect linkage disequilibrium, but an unknown experimental factor could not be ruled out. In a later genetic analysis, a missense DCLRE1C variant was associated with V-gene and J-gene trimming of TCR beta chains, and the association was replicated in an independent cohort. In vitro tests confirmed that a few of the cytomegalovirus-associated TCR beta chains recognize cytomegalovirus antigens. The 87-base-pair reads could not distinguish some IMGT-functional V segments, including TRBV6-2 and TRBV6-3, so those segments were excluded. According to the authors, the approach could potentially be generalized to other disease states and immunological phenotypes. According to a later analysis, TCR association rates differed among HLA loci, with DRB1 alleles showing the most associated TCRs and HLA-C alleles showing the fewest. Because some donors lacked HLA typing at each locus, the association tests relied only on the typed subset. When HLA alleles, especially DR and DQ, strongly co-occurred, attributing TCR associations to individual alleles was difficult. A further reported finding was that TCR beta sequences accurately predicted the HLA-A and HLA-B alleles for most subjects in the first cohort. In a later analysis, several top co-occurrence clusters were reported to appear linked to parvovirus B19, influenza, CMV and Epstein-Barr virus. Sequencing depth was assumed to be roughly uniform across donors in the presence/absence analyses, though that assumption may not hold. Because counts were too low, fewer than 20 rarely observed V segments, including chromosome 9 orphons, were excluded from the earlier analysis of some 590 of the donors. Most TCR sequences were observed very rarely across donors, whereas some public TCRs were present in many individuals. CMV serostatus was the only immune exposure information available for the cohort. A cluster of highly shared sequence variants was judged likely to represent a technical artifact of the sequencing pipeline. The classifier was reported to diagnose cytomegalovirus status with high specificity and sensitivity in both the original and validation cohorts. In a later analysis, most CMV-associated TCR beta chains were found to appear HLA-restricted, with HLA associations seemingly driven largely by CMV exposure. Specific HLA alleles were associated with over 15,000 TCR beta sequences at a false discovery rate of 0.05 in a later analysis. The study gave a list of 150 to 200 TCR beta chains associated with cytomegalovirus. Broadly in line with IMGT annotations, most TCR beta V segments showed up in productive rearrangements about 90% or about 30% of the time in an earlier analysis of a few hundred of the donors.

Preparation of the library involved the immunoSEQ multiplex PCR assay. The multiplex PCR relied on a mix of 60 forward primers for TCR Vbeta segments and 13 reverse primers for TCR Jbeta segments. A multiplex PCR assay on genomic DNA amplified the CDR3 region of rearranged TCR beta genes. On the Illumina HiSeq System, the amplified TCR beta libraries were sequenced as 87-base-pair reads. In the source study's methods: Across the 670 or so repertoires, a later analysis counted 78 million or so unique TCR beta chains, around 11 million of which were shared by at least two donors. Raw reads were error-corrected and collapsed into unique sequences with a nearest-neighbor algorithm that merged closely related sequences to remove PCR and sequencing errors. CDR3 sequences were aligned to IMGT reference sequences to assign V, D and J gene segments. For a sequence to be retained, at least a six-nucleotide match to both a V gene segment and a J gene segment was required. A rearrangement was called productive if the CDR3 had no stop codons and remained in frame with V and J, and every other rearrangement was called non-productive. Following IMGT convention, CDR3 was defined as the stretch from the second conserved V-encoded cysteine to the conserved J-encoded phenylalanine. The earlier analysis of around 640 of the donors excluded sequences that lacked an unambiguous match to a single V gene segment. In an earlier analysis of 587 of the donors, V segments were called functional above 56.7% productive rearrangements and were called segregating when the between-donor standard deviation exceeded 5%. To diagnose cytomegalovirus status from the catalog of TCR beta chain sequences, a statistical classification framework was built. V and J gene assignment, in a later analysis, came from comparing TCR nucleotide sequences with IMGT/GENE-DB human TR gene sequences. In a later analysis, CDR3 sequences and most-parsimonious VDJ recombination scenarios were assigned using the TCRdist pipeline. In a later analysis, every TCR beta chain was defined by the combination of its CDR3 amino acid sequence and its V-gene family, and reads without a unique V-gene family were dropped. To address suspected cross-contamination and a sequencing artifact, a later analysis removed 592 highly shared, low-generation-probability nucleotide sequences. In a later analysis, a clonal expansion index for each public chain was calculated from normalized within-repertoire ranks of inferred template counts. Generation probabilities in a later analysis came from a VDJ recombination model fitted to out-of-frame rearrangements, and those results were checked against IGoR. Hypergeometric tests were used in a later analysis to score TCR-TCR, TCR-HLA and TCR-CMV co-occurrence, with a repertoire-size bias correction applied to the TCR pairs. False discovery rates were estimated in a later analysis by permuting HLA or CMV assignments 20 times. A later analysis grouped co-occurring TCRs with DBSCAN, adding TCRdist sequence similarity when clustering within HLA-allele-positive subsets. Repertoires with fewer than 30,000 or more than 120,000 public chains were left out of co-occurrence clustering, as were four to six repertoires with anomalous nucleotide sharing. The source is immuneACCESS, and TCRdb retained only in-frame sequences with V and J called. Part of the clones is not carried over; for the studies checked, unresolved V genes explain less than half of this, and the remainder is unexplained. Clone size and V and J calls were adopted from that table, with D and trimming inferred from the DNA. In all, the sample holds some 150,000 clones, and 82% of those were seen once. The top ten clonotypes cover about 6.1% of the sample.

The cohort consisted of 600 or so healthy bone marrow donors. All cohort members were sampled while nominally healthy, although unrecorded immune exposures were likely present. The donor was CMV seropositive and was included in the group of some 290 seropositive cohort members. Every donor gave a peripheral blood sample, and the peripheral blood mononuclear cells from that sample were used for TCR beta sequencing. The Qiagen DNeasy Blood Extraction Kit was used to extract genomic DNA from the blood cell samples. V loses 3 bases of germline sequence and J loses 10 bases, and the interval between the two ends is 10 bases. Measured from the cysteine to the phenylalanine, the CDR3 is 13 residues long. Only the CDR3 region is kept as DNA, spanning 39 bases read in frame from base 1. CDR1 and CDR2 are read off the germline V gene as WSHSY and SAAADI. On this clone: Its antigen has not been determined. One base away there is no much larger clone; base qualities are not given.

The receptor's source is a woman between 45 and 65 years old in good health and CMV-seropositive. Sequenced sample: PBMCs. The rearrangement joined TRBV10-2 to TRBJ1-6, with TRBD1 as a weak D call on 5 bases. The CDR3 protein sequence reads: CASSDGGMSPLHF. The DNA sequence follows: TGCGCCAGCAGTGATGGGGGGATGTCACCCCTCCACTTT.